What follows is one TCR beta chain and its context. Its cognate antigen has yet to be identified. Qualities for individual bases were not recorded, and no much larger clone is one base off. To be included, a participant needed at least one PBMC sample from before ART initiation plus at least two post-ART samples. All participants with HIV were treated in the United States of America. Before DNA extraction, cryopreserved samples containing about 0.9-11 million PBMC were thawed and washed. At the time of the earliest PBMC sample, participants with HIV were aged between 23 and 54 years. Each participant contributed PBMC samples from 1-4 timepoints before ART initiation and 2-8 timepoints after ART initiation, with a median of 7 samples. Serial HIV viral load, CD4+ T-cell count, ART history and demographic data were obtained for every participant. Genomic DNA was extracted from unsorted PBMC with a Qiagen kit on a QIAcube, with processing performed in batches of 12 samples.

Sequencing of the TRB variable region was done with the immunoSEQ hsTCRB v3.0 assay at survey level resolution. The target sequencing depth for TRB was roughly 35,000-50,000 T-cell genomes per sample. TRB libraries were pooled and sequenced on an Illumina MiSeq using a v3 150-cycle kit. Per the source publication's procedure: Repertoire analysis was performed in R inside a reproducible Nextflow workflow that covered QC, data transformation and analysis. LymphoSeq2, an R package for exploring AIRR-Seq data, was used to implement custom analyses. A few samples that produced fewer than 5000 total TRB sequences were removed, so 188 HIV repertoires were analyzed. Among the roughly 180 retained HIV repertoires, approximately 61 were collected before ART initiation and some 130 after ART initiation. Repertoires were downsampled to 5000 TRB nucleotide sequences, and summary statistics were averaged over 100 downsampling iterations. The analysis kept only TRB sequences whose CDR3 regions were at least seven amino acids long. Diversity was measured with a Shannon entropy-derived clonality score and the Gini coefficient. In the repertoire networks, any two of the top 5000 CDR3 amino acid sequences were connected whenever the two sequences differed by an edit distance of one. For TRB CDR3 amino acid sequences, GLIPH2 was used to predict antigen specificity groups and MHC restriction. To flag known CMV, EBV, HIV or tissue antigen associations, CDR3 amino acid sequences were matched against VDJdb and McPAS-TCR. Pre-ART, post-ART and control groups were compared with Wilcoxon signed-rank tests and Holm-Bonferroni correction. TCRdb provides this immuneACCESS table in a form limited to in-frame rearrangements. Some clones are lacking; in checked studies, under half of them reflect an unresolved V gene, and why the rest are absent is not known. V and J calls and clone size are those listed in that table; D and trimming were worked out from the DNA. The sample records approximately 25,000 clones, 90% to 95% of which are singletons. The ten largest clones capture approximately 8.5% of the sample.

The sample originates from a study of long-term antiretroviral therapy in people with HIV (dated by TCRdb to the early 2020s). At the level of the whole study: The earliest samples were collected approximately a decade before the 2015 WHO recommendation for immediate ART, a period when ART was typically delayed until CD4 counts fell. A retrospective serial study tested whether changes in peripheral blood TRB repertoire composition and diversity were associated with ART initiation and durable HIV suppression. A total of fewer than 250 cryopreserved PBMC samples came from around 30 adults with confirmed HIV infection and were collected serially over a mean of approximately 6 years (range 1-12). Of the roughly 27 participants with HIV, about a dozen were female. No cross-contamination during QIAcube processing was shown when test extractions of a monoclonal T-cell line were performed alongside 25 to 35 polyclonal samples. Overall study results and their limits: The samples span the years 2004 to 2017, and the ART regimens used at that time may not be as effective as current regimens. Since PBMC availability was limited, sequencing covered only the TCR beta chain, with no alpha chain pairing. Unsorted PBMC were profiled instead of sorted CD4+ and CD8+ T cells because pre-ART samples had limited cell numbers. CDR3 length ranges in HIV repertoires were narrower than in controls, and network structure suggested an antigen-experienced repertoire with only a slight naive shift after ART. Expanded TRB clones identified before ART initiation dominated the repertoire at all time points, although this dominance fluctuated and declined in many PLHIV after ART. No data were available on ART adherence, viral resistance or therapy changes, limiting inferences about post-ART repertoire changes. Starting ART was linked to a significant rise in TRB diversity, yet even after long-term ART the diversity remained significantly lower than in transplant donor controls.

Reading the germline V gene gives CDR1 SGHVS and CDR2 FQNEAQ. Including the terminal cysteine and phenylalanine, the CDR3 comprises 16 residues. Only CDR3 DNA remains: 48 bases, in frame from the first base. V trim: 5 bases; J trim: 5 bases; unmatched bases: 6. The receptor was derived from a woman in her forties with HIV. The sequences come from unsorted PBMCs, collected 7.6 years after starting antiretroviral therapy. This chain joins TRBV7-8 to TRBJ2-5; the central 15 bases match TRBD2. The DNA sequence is TGTGCCAGCAGCCGCGGGACTAGCGGGGGGATGGAGACCCAGTACTTC. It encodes CASSRGTSGGMETQYF.